The sequence of this T cell receptor (beta chain) was determined in a study of cytomegalovirus exposure and HLA in healthy donors. Study conclusions and caveats: Later, TCR association rates were found to vary by HLA locus, highest for DRB1 and lowest for HLA-C.

The germline V gene encodes CDR1 LNHDA and CDR2 SQIVND (reference sequence). Deletions cut 0 bases from V and 7 bases from J, with 16 bases between. The CDR3 length is 16 residues. As to this clone: The antigen is unknown.

PCR used 60 Vbeta primers and 13 Jbeta primers. Some clones are missing from TCRdb's copy, which holds only in-frame ones; the method was immunoSEQ multiplex PCR. The sample lists roughly 120,000 clones, about three fifths seen once, with less than 12% in the top ten. The rearrangement uses TRBV19 and TRBJ1-5; D might be TRBD1 (5 bases). The clonotype originates from a man aged 35-49 years in good health and CMV-seropositive. The sample taken for sequencing was PBMCs. The DNA for the CDR3 is TGTGCCAGTAGTATAGAGGTGGGGGGGGAAGCCCAGCCCCAGCATTTT. Residues: CASSIEVGGEAQPQHF.